This TCR beta chain was recorded in a study of blood T cell repertoires in COVID-19. Overall study: Material from acute and convalescent COVID-19 was sourced from the United States, Italy and Spain.

V lost 0 bases and J lost 8; bases outside the gene matches: 7. The CDR3 extends over 15 amino acids. Germline V CDR1 and CDR2: LNHNV, YYDKDF (reference sequence). The repertoire was sequenced with immunoSEQ multiplex PCR; TCRdb's copy has only in-frame clones and lacks some. The data hold about 240,000 clones, with 80% to 95% observed a single time. The V and J genes are TRBV15 and TRBJ2-1; 7 bases align to TRBD1. The clonotype originates from a man aged 25 to 40 with COVID-19, enrolled during active disease. The sequenced material came from peripheral blood. The chain's CDR3 is CATSRDLEGADEQFF. The CDR3 DNA is TGTGCCACCAGCAGAGATCTAGAGGGGGCCGATGAGCAGTTCTTC.